These 22 T cell receptor beta chains originate from one sample sequenced in a study of CD8 T cells in Susac syndrome. Reverse transcription used about 0.45 to 1 ug RNA and random hexamers. Each CDR3 protein is one row after TCRdb ran MiXCR on the immunoSEQ multiplex PCR reads. The sample lists about 210,000 distinct CDR3 sequences, approximately 95% occurring once. Sequencing input: CD4+ T cells from PBMCs. The receptors stem from a human donor in good health.

The CDR3 spells CASSSRTGEQYV. Here the CDR3 DNA reads TGTGCCAGCAGTTCCAGGACAGGGGAGCAGTACGTC. The chain uses TRBV28 and TRBJ2-7, with 8 bases lining up with TRBD1. Germline V gene lookup returns CDR1 MDHEN and CDR2 SYDVKM. The CDR3 has 12 amino acids. The V segment lost 4 bases and the J segment 7 bases; nucleotides outside the gene matches: 3.

V usage is TRBV2 and J usage is TRBJ2-1, with 7 nucleotides matching TRBD1. Germline trimming cut 5 bases from V and 5 bases from J; bases unmatched to any gene: 6. CDR1 is SNHLY, CDR2 FYNNEI, per germline. This CDR3 is 14 amino acids long. The CDR3, as DNA: TGTGCCAGCAGTCCTCGGACAGGAGACAATGAGCAGTTCTTC. Its translation: CASSPRTGDNEQFF.

This chain connects TRBV3-1 to TRBJ2-7; D gene unclear. CDR1 is LGHDT, CDR2 YNNKEL, per germline (reference sequence). The CDR3 has 12 residues. V dropped 6 bases and J dropped 5 bases, with 11 bases sitting between them. The CDR3 sequence: CASRGYGDEQYF. CDR3 in DNA: TGTGCCAGCAGGGGGTACGGCGACGAGCAGTACTTC.

The V and J genes are TRBV20-1 and TRBJ2-1; unclear D gene. The ends were cut back, 2 bases at V and 4 bases at J, with 3 bases in the middle. This CDR3 contains 11 residues. The germline V gene encodes CDR1 DFQATT and CDR2 SNEGSKA (reference sequence). The CDR3 loop is CSARYYNEQFF. The DNA of the CDR3 is TGCAGTGCTAGATATTACAATGAGCAGTTCTTC.

The chain recombines TRBV30 with TRBJ1-1; D gene unclear. Per germline, CDR1 GTSNPN and CDR2 SVGIG (reference sequence). Trimming shortened V by 2 bases and J by 1 base, and 5 bases separated the two germline ends. CDR3 size: 12 residues. The CDR3: CAWSKGNTEAFF. In nucleotides, the CDR3 is TGTGCCTGGAGTAAAGGGAACACTGAAGCTTTCTTT.

Here the CDR3 reads CSVVLPSYEQYF. DNA for the CDR3: TGCAGCGTTGTGTTGCCCTCCTACGAGCAGTACTTC. The rearrangement joins TRBV29-1 to TRBJ2-7; D unresolved. Germline V gene lookup returns CDR1 SQVTM and CDR2 ANQGSEA. The CDR3 runs to 12 residues. The V gene lost 4 bases and the J gene lost 0 bases, with 7 bases spanning the gap.

The gene calls are TRBV19 and TRBJ2-2; possibly TRBD2 for D (6 bases). This CDR3 is 15 amino acids long. The V and J ends lost 10 bases and 0 bases respectively, with 15 bases between them. Germline lookup yields CDR1 LNHDA and CDR2 SQIVND (reference sequence). The CDR3 DNA reads as TGTGCCACCTCCAGGCTAGCGTCGAACACCGGGGAGCTGTTTTTT. Its protein product is CATSRLASNTGELFF.

The chain couples TRBV20-1 to TRBJ2-1, with TRBD1 matching 7 bases. The CDR3 runs 16 residues. The V gene end was trimmed by 3 bases and the J gene end by 1 base; junction bases not matched to a gene: 9. Per germline, CDR1 DFQATT and CDR2 SNEGSKA (reference sequence). CDR3 residues: CSASPPTGVSYNEQFF. CDR3 coding DNA: TGCAGTGCTAGCCCCCCTACAGGGGTTTCCTACAATGAGCAGTTCTTC.

In DNA, the CDR3 is TGTGCCAGCCGAAGGGAGGGGGATTCACCCCTCCACTTT. Translating gives CASRREGDSPLHF. The chain joins TRBV9 to TRBJ1-6, with D maybe TRBD1 (6 bases). The V end was cut by 7 bases, the J end by 8 bases, with 13 bases between. CDR1 SGDLS and CDR2 YYNGEE come from the germline V gene. The CDR3 runs to 13 residues.

CDR3 DNA sequence: TGTGCCAGCAGCCCTGGACGGGTCTACGAGCAGTACGTC. Amino acid sequence: CASSPGRVYEQYV. The chain is built from TRBV5-6 and TRBJ2-7; D is uncertain. V lost 4 bases to trimming and J lost 3 bases, with 11 bases between them. Germline values: CDR1 SGHDT, CDR2 YYEEEE. CDR3 length equals 13 residues.

The chain uses TRBV29-1 and TRBJ2-5; 7 nucleotides agree with TRBD1. Losses at the gene ends were 5 bases for V and 2 bases for J; bases not matched to a gene: 5. Germline V gene sequence: CDR1 SQVTM, CDR2 ANQGSEA. This CDR3 spans 13 amino acids. CDR3 nucleotides: TGCAGCGTTAGACGACAGGGACAAGAGACCCAGTACTTC. It translates to CSVRRQGQETQYF. Looking up the rest from reference TRBV29-1 and TRBJ2-5 gives the full variable domain: SAVISQKPSRDICQRGTSLTIQCQVDSQVTMMFWYRQQPGQSLTLIATANQGSEATYESGFVIDKFPISRPNLTFSTLTVSNMSPEDSSIYLCSVRRQGQETQYFGPGTRLLVL.

The count of this clonotype is one. This chain joins TRBV9 and TRBJ2-7, with TRBD2 matching over 13 bases. This CDR3 comprises 17 residues. The V gene's germline CDR1 is SGDLS and CDR2 YYNGEE. V was pared by 5 bases and J by 0 bases, with 8 bases of the junction left unmatched. The CDR3 loop is CASSKGLAGDRSYEQYF. CDR3 coding DNA: TGTGCCAGCAGTAAAGGACTAGCGGGGGACCGCTCCTACGAGCAGTACTTC. Based on the CDR3 plus reference TRBV9 and TRBJ2-7, the full variable domain is DSGVTQTPKHLITATGQRVTLRCSPRSGDLSVYWYQQSLDQGLQFLIQYYNGEERAKGNILERFSAQQFPDLHSELNLSSLELGDSALYFCASSKGLAGDRSYEQYFGPGTRLTVT.

The V call is TRBV6-6, the J call TRBJ1-5; tentative D call: TRBD1 (6 bases). Trimming stripped 8 bases from V and 0 bases from J, with 11 bases between. CDR1 MNHNY and CDR2 SVGAGI come from the germline V gene (reference sequence). This CDR3 contains 14 residues. The CDR3 loop is CASGTGSSNQPQHF. Written as DNA, the CDR3 is TGTGCCAGCGGAACAGGGAGTAGCAATCAGCCCCAGCATTTT.

The chain is built from TRBV3-1 and TRBJ2-5; possibly TRBD1 for D (5 bases). V shed 1 base and J shed 4 bases, with 10 bases lying between them. Germline V CDR1 and CDR2: LGHDT, YNNKEL (reference sequence). There are 14 residues in the CDR3. In DNA form, the CDR3 reads TGTGCCAGCAGCCAAGGGGGCGTGGGAGAGACCCAGTACTTC. Amino acids: CASSQGGVGETQYF.

The chain carries TRBV7-2 and TRBJ1-1, with a weak D call TRBD1 (6 bases). V lost 6 bases and J lost 4, with 24 bases in between. Per the germline V gene, CDR1 is SGHTA and CDR2 is FQGNSA. This CDR3 has 17 residues. The CDR3, as DNA: TGTGCCAGCAGTAGGGGGACATTTGACGTGTCGGGCACTGAAGCTTTCTTT. The encoded protein is CASSRGTFDVSGTEAFF.

The chain has TRBV15 and TRBJ1-4; possibly TRBD1 for D (6 bases). Germline V lookup: CDR1 LNHNV, CDR2 YYDKDF (reference sequence). This CDR3 is built from 18 residues. Trimming left V 5 bases short and J 5 bases short, with 24 bases between. Written as DNA, the CDR3 is TGTGCCACCAGCGGAGGGACGGGAACAGGGAACTCGAATGAAAAACTGTTTTTT. It specifies CATSGGTGTGNSNEKLFF.

The chain employs TRBV20-1 and TRBJ2-5; D call uncertain. The CDR3 runs to 13 residues. Looked up from germline, CDR1 is DFQATT and CDR2 is SNEGSKA (reference sequence). Deletions cut 3 bases from V and 1 base from J, with 9 bases between. CDR3 sequence reads: CSARAPIQETQYF. DNA of the CDR3: TGCAGTGCTAGGGCGCCGATCCAAGAGACCCAGTACTTC.

The V call is TRBV29-1, the J call TRBJ2-7; 7 nucleotides match TRBD2. The V gene's germline CDR1 is SQVTM and CDR2 ANQGSEA. V shed 6 bases and J 6 bases; nucleotides not matched to a gene: 11. CDR3 length equals 13 residues. CDR3 protein: CSVAEAGEGEQYF. CDR3 bases: TGCAGCGTAGCAGAAGCCGGGGAGGGCGAGCAGTACTTC.

The genes are TRBV7-2 and TRBJ1-6; no clear D. The CDR3 loop spans 12 amino acids. Germline V lookup: CDR1 SGHTA, CDR2 FQGNSA. V was cut by 1 base and J by 13 bases, with 8 bases left in between. CDR3 loop: CASSLGEGPLHF. CDR3 DNA sequence: TGTGCCAGCAGCTTAGGGGAGGGCCCCCTCCACTTT.

CDR3 sequence reads: CSVVTRGINQPQHF. The CDR3 bases are TGCAGCGTTGTAACCAGGGGCATCAATCAGCCCCAGCATTTT. The rearrangement links TRBV29-1 to TRBJ1-5; a weak D match, TRBD1 (6 bases). V lost 4 bases, J lost 3 bases, and 13 bases lay in between. Germline CDR1 and CDR2: SQVTM and ANQGSEA. The CDR3 covers 14 residues.

Only one count was recorded for this clonotype. This rearrangement joins TRBV7-8 to TRBJ2-1, with 7 bases that match TRBD2. This CDR3 is 12 amino acids long. With V trimmed by 1 base and J by 10 bases, 1 base remained unmatched. Germline lookup yields CDR1 SGHVS and CDR2 FQNEAQ. CDR3 amino acids: CASSLVGGEQFF. For the CDR3, the DNA is TGTGCCAGCAGCTTAGTCGGGGGGGAGCAGTTCTTC.

The chain employs TRBV12-3 or TRBV12-4 and TRBJ2-7, with a weak D call TRBD2 (5 bases). V was trimmed by 3 bases and J by 0 bases, leaving 12 bases between them. CDR3 size: 15 residues. CDR3 in amino acids: CASSFGEGSSYEQYF. For the CDR3, the DNA is TGTGCCAGCAGTTTTGGGGAAGGGAGCTCCTACGAGCAGTACTTC.